The entry below describes one T cell receptor beta chain. Antigen specificity is unknown. The data were taken from a study of shared clonotypes between healthy human individuals. The overall study: Each donor's CD4 naive and CD4 memory cells filled three plates apiece, CD8 naive two, and CD8 memory one.

Findings and caveats of the study: A small donor pool kept down the genetic and exposure-history diversity that was represented.

Deep-level assay runs were performed. Sequencing used immunoSEQ multiplex PCR; TCRdb keeps in-frame clones, though not all of them. The data contain fewer than 1 million clones, around 96% of them singletons. V lost 7 bases, J lost 1 base, and 10 bases lay in between. Looked up from germline, CDR1 is WSHSY and CDR2 is SAAADI. The CDR3 sequence is 13 residues long. In the naive CD8 group, cells lacked CD45RO and were positively selected for CCR7, so terminally differentiated effector memory CD45RA+ cells were left out. The chain combines TRBV10-2 with TRBJ2-5; D is unclear. The clonotype originates from a man aged 25-45 years in good health. Sequencing was performed on naive CD8+ T cells sorted from blood. The CDR3 coding sequence is TGCGCCAGCAAGGACGGACCCCAAGAGACCCAGTACTTC. It translates to CASKDGPQETQYF.